These 10 T cell receptor beta chains were all obtained from the same sample, sequenced in a study of identifying expanded T cells in peripheral blood. Measured with immunoSEQ multiplex PCR; TCRdb has only the in-frame clones, and not every one. There are about 100,000 clones in the sample; approximately 88% occur only once, and 5.5% lies in the top ten. Sequencing was carried out using blood. All receptors derive from a person between 18 and 75 years old in good health.

This chain uses TRBV4-3 with TRBJ1-4; D remains unclear. This CDR3 is 11 amino acids long. Looked up from germline, CDR1 is LGHNA and CDR2 is YSLEER. The V gene lost 9 bases and the J gene lost 0 bases, with 2 bases spanning the gap. The DNA for the CDR3 is TGCGCCAGAGCAACTAATGAAAAACTGTTTTTT. Translated, it gives CARATNEKLFF.

The genes are TRBV19 and TRBJ1-2; 7 bases align to TRBD1. From germline, CDR1 is LNHDA and CDR2 SQIVND (reference sequence). V was clipped by 5 bases and J by 6 bases; unmatched bases: 15. The CDR3 length is 16 residues. The CDR3 protein is CASSPRQGMGLNGYTF. For the CDR3, the DNA is TGTGCCAGTAGTCCACGACAGGGAATGGGCTTGAATGGCTACACCTTC.

This sequence joins TRBV19 and TRBJ1-2; D unresolved. Germline-derived CDR1 and CDR2 are LNHDA and SQIVND (reference sequence). The V end was cut by 1 base, the J end by 4 bases, with 13 bases between. CDR3 length equals 15 residues. CDR3 sequence: CASSIATGLGYGYTF. In DNA, the CDR3 is TGTGCCAGTAGTATAGCAACCGGCTTGGGCTATGGCTACACCTTC.

The rearrangement links TRBV11-2 to TRBJ1-2, with a weak D call TRBD1 (6 bases). Trimming pared 0 bases from V and 7 bases from J, leaving 9 bases between. The CDR3 has 13 amino acids. The V gene's germline CDR1 is SGHAT and CDR2 FQNNGV. CDR3 sequence (DNA): TGTGCCAGCAGCTTAGAGGGGGCAAGTGGCTACACCTTC. This encodes CASSLEGASGYTF.

This clone has more than one count but fewer than ten. The chain uses TRBV7-3 and TRBJ2-2, with D perhaps TRBD2 (7 bases). V was clipped by 4 bases and J by 6 bases, with 12 bases between them. The length of the CDR3 is 14 residues. Germline V gene lookup returns CDR1 SGHTA and CDR2 FQGTGA. CDR3 protein: CASSSRGAAGELFF. CDR3 DNA sequence: TGTGCCAGCAGCTCCCGGGGGGCCGCCGGGGAGCTGTTTTTT.

The chain employs TRBV23-1 and TRBJ2-7, with no clear D. TRBV23-1 is reported as an ORF; its role is uncertain. The CDR3 has 14 amino acids. The CDR3 is CLLKRQKMTYEQYF. For the CDR3, the DNA is TGCTTACTTAAAAGGCAGAAGATGACCTACGAGCAGTACTTC.

V and J are TRBV19 and TRBJ1-1, with TRBD1 as a possible D gene (6 bases). Germline V gene data show CDR1 as LNHDA and CDR2 as SQIVND (reference sequence). Deletions cut 7 bases from V and 1 base from J, with 13 bases between. The CDR3 is made up of 14 amino acids. Written as DNA, the CDR3 is TGTGCCAGTATTACCAGGGGATCGAACACTGAAGCTTTCTTT. As protein: CASITRGSNTEAFF.

This CDR3 is CASSPQGTAYEQYF. DNA for the CDR3: TGTGCCAGCAGCCCACAGGGGACCGCCTACGAGCAGTACTTC. V usage is TRBV5-4 and J usage is TRBJ2-7; TRBD1 agrees at 7 bases. Germline V CDR1 and CDR2: SGHNT, YYREEE (reference sequence). The CDR3 runs to 14 residues. With V trimmed by 4 bases and J by 2 bases, 6 bases remained unmatched.

The V and J genes are TRBV5-6 and TRBJ1-2, with TRBD1 identical over 9 bases. Germline CDR1 is SGHDT and CDR2 is YYEEEE. CDR3 length equals 16 residues. The J segment lost 4 bases and the V segment lost 4 bases, leaving 11 bases of the junction unmatched. In nucleotides, the CDR3 is TGTGCCAGCAGCCGCCATAGGACAGGGGATACCTATGGCTACACCTTC. Residues: CASSRHRTGDTYGYTF.

The rearrangement links TRBV5-1 to TRBJ1-1; TRBD1 aligns across 7 bases. CDR3 length equals 14 residues. V lost 5 bases and J lost 0; bases outside the gene matches: 4. Germline lookup yields CDR1 SGHRS and CDR2 YFSETQ. CDR3 coding DNA: TGCGCCAGCAGTTCCGACAGGGTGAACACTGAAGCTTTCTTT. This codes for CASSSDRVNTEAFF.